This T cell receptor beta chain was sequenced for a study of OX40 agonist ivuxolimab in advanced cancers. Profiled with immunoSEQ multiplex PCR; TCRdb holds only in-frame clones, not every one. The data contain approximately 98,000 clones, approximately 90% of them singletons. The ends were cut back, 6 bases at V and 12 bases at J, with 6 bases in the middle. The CDR3 loop spans 9 amino acids. Germline lookup yields CDR1 MNHEY and CDR2 SMNVEV (reference sequence). The clonotype comes from an adult with an advanced solid tumor such as melanoma, head and neck, liver or kidney cancer. The sample here was CD4+ or CD8+ T cells sorted from blood, taken in a trial of the OX40 agonist ivuxolimab. The chain uses TRBV27 and TRBJ2-1; tentative D call: TRBD2 (6 bases). This CDR3 is CASRGGQFF. CDR3 coding DNA: TGTGCCAGCAGGGGGGGGCAGTTCTTC.